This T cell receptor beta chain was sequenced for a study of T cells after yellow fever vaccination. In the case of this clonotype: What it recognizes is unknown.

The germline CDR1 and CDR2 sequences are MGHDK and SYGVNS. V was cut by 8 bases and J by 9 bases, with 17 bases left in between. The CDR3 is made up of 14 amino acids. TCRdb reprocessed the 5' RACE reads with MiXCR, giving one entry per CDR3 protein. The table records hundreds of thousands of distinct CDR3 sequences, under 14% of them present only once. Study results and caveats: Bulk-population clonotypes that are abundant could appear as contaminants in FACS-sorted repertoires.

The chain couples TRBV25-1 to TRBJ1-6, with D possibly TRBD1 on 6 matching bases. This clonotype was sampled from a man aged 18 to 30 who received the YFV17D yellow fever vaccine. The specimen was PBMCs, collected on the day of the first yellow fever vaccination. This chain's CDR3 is CASHGGEGGSPLHF. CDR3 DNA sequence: TGTGCCAGCCATGGGGGTGAGGGGGGTTCACCCCTCCACTTT.